This T cell receptor (beta chain) was profiled in a study of CD8 T cells in Susac syndrome. RNA totalling roughly 0.45 to 1 ug underwent reverse transcription with random hexamers. Multiplex immunoSEQ PCR targeted 54 Vbeta and 13 Jbeta TCR beta segments. Using its own MiXCR run on the immunoSEQ multiplex PCR reads, TCRdb lists one record per CDR3 protein. The sample has roughly 50,000 distinct CDR3 sequences, approximately 92% seen once. Trimming pared 3 bases from V and 6 bases from J, leaving 12 bases between. The CDR3 runs 14 residues. Germline CDR1 LNHDA, CDR2 SQIVND (reference sequence). TCR beta from blood CD8+ and CD4+ T cells was sequenced.

This receptor was obtained from a human donor in good health. The chain joins TRBV19 to TRBJ2-4; the D gene is possibly TRBD2 (6 bases). Sample: CD8+ T cells from PBMCs. CDR3 in DNA: TGTGCCAGTAGTATGGGAGGACCTCTAAACATTCAGTACTTC. Amino acid sequence: CASSMGGPLNIQYF. The whole variable domain, filled in from reference TRBV19 and TRBJ2-4, reads DGGITQSPKYLFRKEGQNVTLSCEQNLNHDAMYWYRQDPGQGLRLIYYSQIVNDFQKGDIAEGYSVSREKKESFPLTVTSAQKNPTAFYLCASSMGGPLNIQYFGAGTRLSVL.